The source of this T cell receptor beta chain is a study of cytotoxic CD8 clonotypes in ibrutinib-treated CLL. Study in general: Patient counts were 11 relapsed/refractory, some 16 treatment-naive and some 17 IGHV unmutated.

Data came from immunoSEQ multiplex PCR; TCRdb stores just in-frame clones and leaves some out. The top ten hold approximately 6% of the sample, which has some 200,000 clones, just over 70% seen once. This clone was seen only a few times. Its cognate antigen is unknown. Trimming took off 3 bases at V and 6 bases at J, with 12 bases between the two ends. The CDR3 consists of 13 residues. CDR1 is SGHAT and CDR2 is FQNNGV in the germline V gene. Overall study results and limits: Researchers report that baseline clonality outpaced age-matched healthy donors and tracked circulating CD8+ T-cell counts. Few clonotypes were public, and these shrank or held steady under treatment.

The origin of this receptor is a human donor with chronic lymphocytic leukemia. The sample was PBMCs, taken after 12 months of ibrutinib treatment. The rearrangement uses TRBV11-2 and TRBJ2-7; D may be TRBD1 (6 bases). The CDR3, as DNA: TGTGCCAGCAGCTTTATCAGGGGACGCGAGCAGTACTTC. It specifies CASSFIRGREQYF. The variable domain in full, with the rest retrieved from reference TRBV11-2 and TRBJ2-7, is EAGVAQSPRYKIIEKRQSVAFWCNPISGHATLYWYQQILGQGPKLLIQFQNNGVVDDSQLPKDRFSAERLKGVDSTLKIQPAKLEDSAVYLCASSFIRGREQYFGPGTRLTVT.